Listed below are T cell receptor beta chains from one sample, sequenced in a study of prognosis after radiotherapy for stage I lung cancer. One entry per CDR3 protein, called by TCRdb with MiXCR from the multiplex PCR reads. The sample lists nearly 35,000 distinct CDR3 sequences, about 31% occurring once. Sequenced material: PBMCs, taken before or after stereotactic body radiation therapy (not recorded which). These receptors were taken from a donor aged 50 or older with non-small cell lung cancer. Both conserved end residues are part of each CDR3. Each record gives: D gene, J gene, V gene, clone size, CDR3 protein, CDR3 DNA. D genes are given only for firm matches. Size is omitted from some rows. Given values are once, few, many or a class for expanded clones.

d_call: .; j_call: TRBJ1-2; v_call: TRBV7-2; clone_size: many; cdr3_aa: CASTPVVGGNNGYTF; cdr3_nt: TGTGCCAGCACCCCGGTCGTAGGGGGTAATAATGGCTACACCTTC
d_call: TRBD1; j_call: TRBJ2-5; v_call: TRBV28; clone_size: many; cdr3_aa: CASSSYSTGLKETQYF; cdr3_nt: TGTGCCAGCAGTTCTTATTCGACAGGGTTAAAAGAGACCCAGTACTTC
d_call: .; j_call: TRBJ1-2; v_call: TRBV6-1; clone_size: .; cdr3_aa: CASSQGLNLFYGYTF; cdr3_nt: TGTGCCAGCAGTCAGGGCCTCAACCTCTTCTATGGCTACACCTTC
d_call: TRBD1; j_call: TRBJ2-2; v_call: TRBV7-9; clone_size: .; cdr3_aa: CASRPGQGGTGELFF; cdr3_nt: TGTGCCAGCAGGCCGGGACAGGGTGGGACCGGGGAGCTGTTTTTT
d_call: TRBD1; j_call: TRBJ2-7; v_call: TRBV6-1; clone_size: medium-sized; cdr3_aa: CASSYAGGSQYF; cdr3_nt: TGTGCCAGCAGTTACGCAGGGGGTTCGCAGTACTTC
d_call: .; j_call: TRBJ1-2; v_call: TRBV20-1; clone_size: .; cdr3_aa: CNAKKGEGSYGYTF; cdr3_nt: TGCAATGCCAAGAAGGGGGAAGGATCCTATGGCTACACCTTC
d_call: .; j_call: TRBJ2-7; v_call: TRBV5-1; clone_size: many; cdr3_aa: CASSLTISVSAGEQYF; cdr3_nt: TGCGCCAGCAGCTTAACGATCAGCGTCTCCGCCGGCGAGCAGTACTTC
d_call: .; j_call: TRBJ2-1; v_call: TRBV6-1; clone_size: many; cdr3_aa: CASRTRRLSYNEQFF; cdr3_nt: TGTGCCAGCAGGACAAGAAGACTCTCCTACAATGAGCAGTTCTTC
d_call: .; j_call: TRBJ2-7; v_call: TRBV6-1; clone_size: .; cdr3_aa: CASTPGSKYNEQYF; cdr3_nt: TGTGCCAGCACCCCGGGATCCAAGTATAACGAGCAGTACTTC
d_call: TRBD1; j_call: TRBJ2-3; v_call: TRBV5-1; clone_size: many; cdr3_aa: CASSLSGQVATDTQYF; cdr3_nt: TGCGCCAGCAGCCTCTCAGGACAGGTAGCCACAGATACGCAGTATTTT
d_call: TRBD1; j_call: TRBJ2-6; v_call: TRBV5-4; clone_size: .; cdr3_aa: CASTVGTVSSGANVLTF; cdr3_nt: TGTGCCAGCACCGTTGGGACAGTTAGCTCTGGGGCCAACGTCCTGACTTTC
d_call: .; j_call: TRBJ1-2; v_call: TRBV30; clone_size: many; cdr3_aa: CAWSVPDRLNYGYTF; cdr3_nt: TGTGCCTGGAGTGTACCTGACAGGCTTAACTATGGCTACACCTTC
d_call: .; j_call: TRBJ2-1; v_call: TRBV12-3/TRBV12-4; clone_size: many; cdr3_aa: CASSSPHRTESYNEQFF; cdr3_nt: TGTGCCAGCAGTTCTCCCCATAGGACAGAATCCTACAATGAGCAGTTCTTC
d_call: .; j_call: TRBJ1-4; v_call: TRBV20-1; clone_size: many; cdr3_aa: CSAGPGSHEKLFF; cdr3_nt: TGCAGTGCCGGCCCGGGCTCCCATGAAAAACTGTTTTTT
d_call: .; j_call: TRBJ1-4; v_call: TRBV30; clone_size: many; cdr3_aa: CAWNPKTARNEKLFF; cdr3_nt: TGTGCCTGGAACCCGAAGACGGCCCGAAATGAAAAACTGTTTTTT
d_call: TRBD1; j_call: TRBJ2-1; v_call: TRBV7-2; clone_size: .; cdr3_aa: CASSLGGTPSYNEQFF; cdr3_nt: TGCGCCAGCAGCTTAGGGGGCACCCCCTCCTACAATGAGCAGTTCTTC
d_call: .; j_call: TRBJ1-4; v_call: TRBV27; clone_size: few; cdr3_aa: CASSPTLGGEANEKLFF; cdr3_nt: TGTGCCAGCAGTCCAACCCTCGGAGGTGAGGCTAATGAAAAACTGTTTTTT
d_call: .; j_call: TRBJ1-2; v_call: TRBV6-1; clone_size: .; cdr3_aa: CASSKGHEGSGYTF; cdr3_nt: TGTGCCAGCAGTAAGGGACATGAGGGGAGTGGCTACACCTTC
d_call: .; j_call: TRBJ1-2; v_call: TRBV29-1; clone_size: many; cdr3_aa: CSVEGQQGRANYGYTF; cdr3_nt: TGCAGCGTTGAAGGACAACAGGGCCGAGCTAACTATGGCTACACCTTC
d_call: .; j_call: TRBJ1-1; v_call: TRBV20-1; clone_size: many; cdr3_aa: CSARRGRDTEAFF; cdr3_nt: TGCAGTGCTAGAAGGGGCAGAGACACTGAAGCTTTCTTT
d_call: TRBD2; j_call: TRBJ2-3; v_call: TRBV10-3; clone_size: many; cdr3_aa: CAISVERGSTDTQYF; cdr3_nt: TGTGCCATCAGTGTGGAGCGGGGGAGCACAGATACGCAGTATTTT
d_call: TRBD2; j_call: TRBJ2-7; v_call: TRBV7-9; clone_size: .; cdr3_aa: CASSYGLAGGQNYEHYF; cdr3_nt: TGTGCCAGCAGCTACGGACTAGCTGGGGGACAAAATTACGAGCATTACTTC
d_call: TRBD1; j_call: TRBJ2-4; v_call: TRBV11-2; clone_size: many; cdr3_aa: CASSRPGTGWAKNIQYF; cdr3_nt: TGTGCCAGCAGCCGTCCTGGGACAGGGTGGGCCAAAAACATTCAGTACTTC
d_call: .; j_call: TRBJ1-1; v_call: TRBV19; clone_size: .; cdr3_aa: CASRPPDSNTEAFF; cdr3_nt: TGTGCCAGTAGACCCCCTGACAGTAACACTGAAGCTTTCTTT
d_call: .; j_call: TRBJ2-3; v_call: TRBV5-1; clone_size: many; cdr3_aa: CASSPRSGDADTQYF; cdr3_nt: TGCGCCAGCAGCCCCCGGTCCGGGGATGCAGATACGCAGTATTTT
d_call: TRBD2; j_call: TRBJ2-1; v_call: TRBV28; clone_size: many; cdr3_aa: CASSPRTGGPRDNEQFF; cdr3_nt: TGTGCCAGCAGTCCGCGGACGGGGGGGCCAAGGGACAATGAGCAGTTCTTC
d_call: .; j_call: TRBJ1-3; v_call: TRBV19; clone_size: many; cdr3_aa: CASRRGPGNTIYF; cdr3_nt: TGTGCCAGTCGACGGGGCCCGGGAAACACCATATATTTT
d_call: .; j_call: TRBJ1-5; v_call: TRBV2; clone_size: many; cdr3_aa: CASSTRQGQEPQHF; cdr3_nt: TGTGCCAGCAGTACCCGGCAGGGGCAGGAGCCCCAGCATTTT
d_call: .; j_call: TRBJ2-1; v_call: TRBV5-6; clone_size: many; cdr3_aa: CASSQDQASEQFF; cdr3_nt: TGTGCCAGCAGCCAGGACCAGGCCAGTGAGCAGTTCTTC
d_call: .; j_call: TRBJ2-3; v_call: TRBV15; clone_size: many; cdr3_aa: CATSRDLEGRRTDTQYF; cdr3_nt: TGTGCCACCAGCAGAGATCTGGAGGGGCGAAGGACAGATACGCAGTATTTT
d_call: TRBD2; j_call: TRBJ2-7; v_call: TRBV24-1; clone_size: many; cdr3_aa: CATKFVRLAGGPGYEQYF; cdr3_nt: TGTGCCACCAAATTTGTCAGGCTAGCGGGGGGGCCAGGGTACGAGCAGTACTTC
d_call: .; j_call: TRBJ1-6; v_call: TRBV7-2; clone_size: .; cdr3_aa: CAISGNSPLHF; cdr3_nt: TGTGCTATCAGCGGGAATTCACCCCTCCACTTT
d_call: .; j_call: TRBJ2-5; v_call: TRBV12-3/TRBV12-4; clone_size: many; cdr3_aa: CASSLYKETQYF; cdr3_nt: TGTGCCAGCAGTTTATATAAGGAGACCCAGTACTTC
d_call: TRBD2; j_call: TRBJ2-7; v_call: TRBV6-2/TRBV6-3; clone_size: .; cdr3_aa: CASTYGLAGAQYF; cdr3_nt: TGTGCCAGCACCTACGGACTAGCGGGAGCACAGTACTTC
d_call: .; j_call: TRBJ2-6; v_call: TRBV30; clone_size: medium-sized; cdr3_aa: CAQTRSGANVLTF; cdr3_nt: TGTGCCCAGACCCGCTCTGGGGCCAACGTCCTGACTTTC
d_call: .; j_call: TRBJ2-1; v_call: TRBV2; clone_size: many; cdr3_aa: CASRPTEESFDEQFF; cdr3_nt: TGTGCCAGCAGGCCCACAGAGGAGTCGTTTGATGAGCAGTTCTTC
d_call: .; j_call: TRBJ1-5; v_call: TRBV6-1; clone_size: .; cdr3_aa: CASSESGVGQPQHF; cdr3_nt: TGTGCCAGCAGTGAGTCCGGTGTAGGTCAGCCCCAGCATTTT
d_call: .; j_call: TRBJ1-4; v_call: TRBV5-8; clone_size: many; cdr3_aa: CASSLGTNPTGKLFF; cdr3_nt: TGTGCCAGCAGCTTAGGTACAAACCCGACGGGAAAACTGTTTTTT
d_call: .; j_call: TRBJ2-2; v_call: TRBV6-4; clone_size: .; cdr3_aa: CASRCAANTGELFF; cdr3_nt: TGTGCCAGTCGGTGCGCCGCGAACACCGGGGAGCTGTTTTTT
d_call: TRBD1; j_call: TRBJ2-2; v_call: TRBV6-2/TRBV6-3; clone_size: many; cdr3_aa: CASSYRSGTGRTGELFF; cdr3_nt: TGTGCCAGCAGTTACCGCTCCGGGACAGGGCGCACCGGGGAGCTGTTTTTT
d_call: .; j_call: TRBJ1-2; v_call: TRBV2; clone_size: .; cdr3_aa: CASSQGGRSYGYTF; cdr3_nt: TGTGCCAGCAGCCAAGGGGGTCGTAGCTATGGCTACACCTTC
d_call: .; j_call: TRBJ2-3; v_call: TRBV19; clone_size: many; cdr3_aa: CASTNSLGRGSTDTQYF; cdr3_nt: TGTGCCAGCACCAACTCACTGGGCAGGGGTAGCACAGATACGCAGTATTTT
d_call: TRBD1; j_call: TRBJ2-7; v_call: TRBV14; clone_size: many; cdr3_aa: CASSLQGVSYEQYF; cdr3_nt: TGTGCCAGCAGCCTTCAGGGGGTATCGTACGAGCAGTACTTC
d_call: TRBD2; j_call: TRBJ2-1; v_call: TRBV20-1; clone_size: many; cdr3_aa: CSVPLAGVNEQFF; cdr3_nt: TGCAGTGTCCCACTAGCGGGGGTCAATGAGCAGTTCTTC
d_call: TRBD2; j_call: TRBJ2-7; v_call: TRBV7-3; clone_size: once; cdr3_aa: CASSLGAGGAYEQYF; cdr3_nt: TGTGCCAGCAGCTTAGGGGCGGGAGGGGCCTACGAGCAGTACTTC
d_call: TRBD1; j_call: TRBJ2-1; v_call: TRBV24-1; clone_size: .; cdr3_aa: CATSESTPGQGLDEQFF; cdr3_nt: TGTGCCACCAGTGAATCCACCCCGGGACAGGGGTTAGATGAGCAGTTCTTC
d_call: .; j_call: TRBJ2-5; v_call: TRBV6-1; clone_size: many; cdr3_aa: CASSEGHGTLQETQYF; cdr3_nt: TGTGCCAGCAGTGAAGGACACGGGACCCTCCAAGAGACCCAGTACTTC
d_call: .; j_call: TRBJ2-1; v_call: TRBV9; clone_size: many; cdr3_aa: CASSVPSDEQFF; cdr3_nt: TGTGCCAGCAGCGTACCCTCAGATGAGCAGTTCTTC